This TCR beta chain derives from a study of shared clonotypes between healthy human individuals. Clones were sequenced by immunoSEQ multiplex PCR, and TCRdb holds only the in-frame ones, with some missing. The table lists about 1 million clones, 65% to 80% of them singletons. A remark on this clone: Antigen unknown.

Study conclusions and caveats: Across subsets, estimated richness was generally greater for naive than for memory populations.

This receptor was identified in a man between 18 and 35 years old in good health. Sequenced input: memory CD4+ T cells sorted from blood. Subset in this sample: CD45RA-negative fraction.

The CDR3 is CASSFSLVANEQFF. The CDR3 nucleotides read TGTGCCAGCAGCTTTTCCCTAGTGGCCAATGAGCAGTTCTTC. The chain employs TRBV7-8 and TRBJ2-1, with D unresolved. The CDR3 spans 14 residues. V shed 3 bases and J shed 6 bases, with 12 bases lying between them. CDR1 and CDR2 (germline): SGHVS, FQNEAQ.